The source of this T cell receptor beta chain is a study of T cell responses to AZD1222 COVID-19 vaccine. Germline-derived CDR1 and CDR2 are SNHLY and FYNNEI. V was pared by 6 bases and J by 3 bases, with 11 bases between. The CDR3 consists of 13 residues. Libraries were prepared by immunoSEQ multiplex PCR; TCRdb keeps only in-frame clonotypes and omits some of them. The sample has 100,000 or so clones; roughly 84% are singletons. Study-level points and caveats: Unmutated variant regions are reportedly targeted by nearly half of spike-specific TCRs. Females made up more of the donors, who were largely white British, and clonal diversity may have come out too low. Increases in Spike-specific TCR breadth and depth were seen after two AZD1222 doses.

As to this clone: The antigen is unknown.

The sample here was peripheral blood, taken on day 0 of AZD1222 vaccination. The V call is TRBV2, the J call TRBJ1-2, with D maybe TRBD1 (5 bases). This TCR derives from an adult in good health. DNA of the CDR3: TGTGCCAGCAGCCAGGAAGGGGACTATGGCTACACCTTC. Amino acid sequence: CASSQEGDYGYTF.